A selection of T cell receptor beta chains follows, all from one sample in a study of response to subunit inactivated influenza vaccine. MiXCR, run by TCRdb on the RT-PCR reads, gives a single entry per CDR3 protein. This sample carries about 570,000 distinct CDR3 sequences, roughly 10% of them seen once, and the ten largest clones take 9.5% to 11%. These same data were also listed under a study on T cells expressing NK-cell markers.

Here the sequenced sample was PBMCs from blood, taken on the day of vaccination. The receptors shown here come from a man aged 50 or older who received an inactivated influenza vaccine. CDR3s include the opening cysteine and the closing phenylalanine or tryptophan. D genes are given only for firm matches. Where a row states a size, it is once, few, many or the class of an expanded clone; other rows omit it.

j_gene,abundance,d_gene,len,v_gene,CDR3aa,CDR3nt
TRBJ1-4,-,-,14,TRBV5-5,CATRIQGANEKLFF,TGTGCCACCAGAATTCAGGGCGCTAATGAAAAACTGTTTTTT
TRBJ2-7,many,-,15,TRBV6-5,CASSYSFGDSYEQYF,TGTGCCAGCAGTTACTCTTTCGGGGATTCCTACGAGCAGTACTTC
TRBJ2-1,few,-,13,TRBV5-1,CASSAGPAGEQFF,TGCGCCAGCAGCGCCGGGCCAGCTGGTGAGCAGTTCTTC
TRBJ2-7,-,-,14,TRBV4-2,CASSPQAEPYEQYF,TGTGCCAGCAGCCCACAAGCGGAGCCCTACGAGCAGTACTTC
TRBJ2-5,few,-,12,TRBV20-1,CSASQAQETQYF,TGCAGTGCTTCCCAGGCCCAAGAGACCCAGTACTTC
TRBJ2-7,many,TRBD2,15,TRBV29-1,CSVETGTSETYEQYF,TGCAGCGTTGAAACGGGTACTAGCGAGACCTACGAGCAGTACTTC
TRBJ2-1,few,TRBD2,16,TRBV15,CATSRDSGGSYNEQFF,TGTGCCACCAGCAGAGATTCGGGAGGATCCTACAATGAGCAGTTCTTC
TRBJ1-5,many,-,13,TRBV10-3,CAISVDSNQPQHF,TGTGCCATCAGTGTGGACAGCAATCAGCCCCAGCATTTT
TRBJ2-2,-,TRBD1,17,TRBV5-8,CASSSVLQGVLAGELFF,TGTGCCAGCAGCTCTGTTCTGCAGGGGGTGTTGGCCGGGGAGCTGTTTTTT
TRBJ1-3,many,-,13,TRBV19,CASSSWIGNTIYF,TGTGCCAGTAGTTCTTGGATCGGAAACACCATATATTTT
TRBJ2-7,few,-,15,TRBV7-2,CASSPTPVRLYEQYF,TGTGCCAGCAGCCCCACCCCCGTTCGGCTCTACGAGCAGTACTTC
TRBJ2-1,-,TRBD2,16,TRBV27,CASSLLGTSGSDEQFF,TGTGCCAGCAGTCTCCTCGGGACTAGCGGGAGCGATGAGCAGTTCTTC
TRBJ1-6,many,TRBD1,14,TRBV28,CAIQTGGYNSPLHF,TGTGCCATCCAAACAGGGGGCTATAATTCACCCCTCCACTTT
TRBJ1-5,few,TRBD1,13,TRBV20-1,CSAWDRGLQPQHF,TGCAGTGCGTGGGACAGGGGGTTGCAGCCCCAGCATTTT
TRBJ1-6,many,TRBD1,16,TRBV20-1,CSAREANRGANSPLHF,TGCAGTGCTAGAGAAGCTAACAGGGGCGCTAATTCACCCCTCCACTTT
TRBJ1-6,few,-,12,TRBV6-5,CASSRTGQPLHF,TGTGCCAGCAGCCGTACAGGGCAGCCCCTCCACTTT
TRBJ1-2,-,-,13,TRBV6-2/TRBV6-3,CASSYFGQDGYTF,TGTGCCAGCAGTTATTTTGGTCAGGATGGCTACACCTTC